Listed below are T cell receptor beta chains from one sample, sequenced in a study of blood T cell repertoires in COVID-19. Profiled with immunoSEQ multiplex PCR; TCRdb holds only in-frame clones, not every one. The sample lists some 150,000 clones, about nine tenths occurring once. The sequencing input was peripheral blood. These TCRs come from a woman between 65 and 79 years old with acute or convalescent COVID-19. Both conserved end residues are part of each CDR3. Fields, in order: J gene, clone size, CDR3 length, D gene, V gene, CDR3 protein, CDR3 DNA. D genes are given only for firm matches. Clone sizes are given selectively: once, few, many, or a class where the clone is expanded.

TRBJ1-2 . 13 TRBD1 TRBV25-1 CASSETGVNGYTF TGTGCCAGCAGTGAGACAGGGGTTAATGGCTACACCTTC
TRBJ1-1 . 15 . TRBV5-1 CASSLDAGRGAEAFF TGCGCCAGCAGCTTGGACGCGGGGCGGGGAGCTGAAGCTTTCTTT
TRBJ2-2 . 17 TRBD2 TRBV5-1 CASSLTGGGFNTGELFF TGCGCCAGCAGCTTGACTGGCGGGGGGTTTAACACCGGGGAGCTGTTTTTT
TRBJ2-6 . 15 . TRBV6-2/TRBV6-3 CASSQYRAGANVLTF TGTGCCAGCAGTCAATACAGGGCTGGGGCCAACGTCCTGACTTTC
TRBJ1-2 . 14 . TRBV4-1 CASSPRNRAYGYTF TGCGCCAGCAGCCCCCGGAACAGGGCGTATGGCTACACCTTC
TRBJ2-1 . 15 TRBD1 TRBV4-3 CASSQVGQASGEQFF TGCGCCAGCAGCCAAGTTGGACAGGCGAGTGGTGAGCAGTTCTTC
TRBJ2-4 once 11 . TRBV30 CAWKSTNIQYF TGTGCCTGGAAGTCCACTAACATTCAGTACTTC
TRBJ2-7 . 14 . TRBV25-1 CASSNGGAHYEQYF TGTGCCAGCAGTAATGGGGGGGCCCACTACGAGCAGTACTTC
TRBJ2-5 . 13 . TRBV19 CASSGTSQETQYF TGTGCCAGTAGTGGGACAAGCCAAGAGACCCAGTACTTC
TRBJ1-2 . 15 TRBD1 TRBV5-1 CASSADRGRDYGYTF TGCGCCAGCAGCGCGGACAGGGGACGGGACTATGGCTACACCTTC
TRBJ2-2 once 13 . TRBV12-3/TRBV12-4 CASSLFYTGELFF TGTGCCAGCAGTTTATTTTATACCGGGGAGCTGTTTTTT
TRBJ2-5 . 14 TRBD1 TRBV5-1 CASSRQGSQETQYF TGCGCCAGCAGCCGACAGGGCTCGCAAGAGACCCAGTACTTC
TRBJ1-2 . 15 TRBD1 TRBV5-4 CASSFGGQGGRGYTF TGTGCCAGCAGCTTCGGGGGACAGGGCGGTCGGGGCTACACCTTC
TRBJ1-1 . 13 TRBD1 TRBV12-3/TRBV12-4 CASSLQGTGGSFF TGTGCCAGCAGCCTCCAAGGGACAGGGGGTTCTTTCTTT
TRBJ1-3 . 17 TRBD1 TRBV28 CASSSPGQGLSGNTIYF TGTGCCAGCAGTTCCCCGGGACAGGGGCTTTCTGGAAACACCATATATTTT
TRBJ2-7 . 11 . TRBV12-3/TRBV12-4 CASSLGHEQYF TGTGCCAGCAGTTTAGGGCACGAGCAGTACTTC
TRBJ1-1 . 15 . TRBV5-1 CASSLADRRNTEAFF TGCGCCAGCAGCTTGGCAGATCGCAGGAACACTGAAGCTTTCTTT
TRBJ1-5 . 14 TRBD1 TRBV2 CASTLTGSSQPQHF TGTGCCAGCACTCTGACAGGGAGCAGTCAGCCCCAGCATTTT
TRBJ1-1 . 14 . TRBV28 CASTRGPLGTEAFF TGTGCCAGCACCCGAGGTCCCTTGGGTACTGAAGCTTTCTTT
TRBJ1-2 many 12 . TRBV7-9 CASSLGLGGPTF TGTGCCAGCAGCTTAGGACTCGGAGGTCCCACCTTC
TRBJ2-3 . 11 . TRBV19 CASSPGDTQYF TGTGCCAGTAGCCCGGGGGATACGCAGTATTTT
TRBJ1-1 . 11 TRBD1 TRBV28 CASGTGAEAFF TGTGCCAGCGGTACAGGGGCTGAAGCTTTCTTT
TRBJ1-5 . 16 TRBD1 TRBV15 CATSRETGGTNQPQHF TGTGCCACCAGCAGAGAGACAGGGGGTACAAATCAGCCCCAGCATTTT
TRBJ1-5 . 14 . TRBV5-5 CASRASGSNQPQHF TGTGCCAGCAGGGCTTCGGGGAGCAATCAGCCCCAGCATTTT
TRBJ1-6 few 14 TRBD1 TRBV7-9 CASSGQTGNSPLHF TGTGCCAGCAGCGGGCAGACAGGGAATTCACCCCTCCACTTT
TRBJ1-1 . 13 . TRBV6-5 CASSYVSGTEAFF TGTGCCAGCAGTTACGTGTCAGGGACTGAAGCTTTCTTT
TRBJ1-1 . 16 . TRBV7-2 CASSVGHLNLYTEAFF TGTGCCAGCAGCGTCGGACACCTAAACCTTTACACTGAAGCTTTCTTT
TRBJ1-2 . 15 TRBD1 TRBV5-4 CASSSTGTGGYGYTF TGTGCCAGCAGCTCGACCGGGACAGGGGGCTATGGCTACACCTTC
TRBJ1-1 . 12 . TRBV14 CASSLTGRVTFF TGTGCCAGCAGCCTAACGGGAAGGGTAACTTTCTTT
TRBJ2-2 few 18 TRBD2 TRBV4-2 CASSRIRSGGLNTGELFF TGTGCCAGCAGTCGGATTCGCAGCGGGGGGCTGAACACCGGGGAGCTGTTTTTT
TRBJ1-2 . 14 TRBD1 TRBV5-6 CASSRRDRDYGYTF TGTGCCAGCAGCCGCCGGGACAGGGATTATGGCTACACCTTC
TRBJ1-3 . 16 . TRBV14 CASSQVKAGSGNTIYF TGTGCCAGCAGCCAAGTTAAGGCAGGATCTGGAAACACCATATATTTT
TRBJ1-5 . 18 TRBD1 TRBV7-9 CASSGPLTGGNSNQPQHF TGTGCCAGCAGCGGCCCCCTGACAGGGGGGAATAGCAATCAGCCCCAGCATTTT
TRBJ2-7 . 17 TRBD2 TRBV15 CATSRDALAGGFNEQYF TGTGCCACCAGCAGAGATGCACTAGCGGGGGGATTCAACGAGCAGTACTTC
TRBJ1-1 . 14 TRBD1 TRBV6-4 CAPKRGHSNTEAFF TGTGCCCCTAAGAGGGGGCATTCGAACACTGAAGCTTTCTTT
TRBJ2-1 . 17 . TRBV9 CASSDPGGRGSHNEQFF TGTGCCAGCAGCGACCCCGGGGGGCGGGGGTCGCACAATGAGCAGTTCTTC
TRBJ1-4 . 16 . TRBV4-1 CASSQAGRGAGEKLFF TGCGCCAGCAGCCAAGCGGGGAGGGGCGCGGGTGAAAAACTGTTTTTT
TRBJ2-3 once 11 . TRBV12-5 CARASTDTQYF TGTGCTAGGGCTAGCACAGATACGCAGTATTTT
TRBJ2-3 once 15 TRBD1 TRBV7-9 CASSYGTGRTDTQYF TGTGCCAGCAGCTACGGGACAGGACGCACAGATACGCAGTATTTT
TRBJ2-5 once 13 . TRBV19 CASTPRGGGTQYF TGTGCCAGTACCCCGCGGGGTGGGGGGACCCAGTACTTC
TRBJ1-6 . 15 TRBD1 TRBV7-2 CASSLSSGGNSPLHF TGTGCCAGCAGCTTAAGTTCAGGGGGCAATTCACCCCTCCACTTT
TRBJ1-2 few 15 TRBD1 TRBV27 CASSLLGQGDYGYTF TGTGCCAGCAGTTTGTTGGGACAGGGGGACTATGGCTACACCTTC
TRBJ1-1 few 17 . TRBV5-1 CASSRSGSGTLNTEAFF TGCGCCAGCTCCCGATCCGGGTCCGGAACGTTAAACACTGAAGCTTTCTTT
TRBJ2-7 . 15 . TRBV13 CASSPRTDSDQEQYF TGTGCCAGCAGCCCCCGGACGGACTCGGACCAGGAGCAGTACTTC
TRBJ1-6 few 17 . TRBV4-1 CASSQDSRSSYNSPLHF TGCGCCAGCAGCCAAGATAGCCGGTCATCCTATAATTCACCCCTCCACTTT
TRBJ2-3 . 17 . TRBV18 CASSREEGARDTDTQYF TGTGCCAGCTCACGCGAGGAAGGGGCTAGGGACACAGATACGCAGTATTTT
TRBJ1-1 . 15 TRBD1 TRBV6-5 CASSLQGGMNTEAFF TGTGCCAGCAGTTTACAGGGGGGCATGAACACTGAAGCTTTCTTT
TRBJ1-2 . 15 . TRBV18 CASSPPGRQANGYTF TGTGCCAGCTCACCACCGGGCAGACAGGCTAATGGCTACACCTTC
TRBJ1-1 . 14 . TRBV7-2 CASSLFGVNTEAFF TGTGCCAGCAGCTTATTCGGGGTGAACACTGAAGCTTTCTTT
TRBJ1-4 . 13 TRBD1 TRBV5-1 CASSRGQVEKLFF TGCGCCAGCAGCCGTGGACAGGTTGAAAAACTGTTTTTT
TRBJ1-5 . 13 . TRBV12-3/TRBV12-4 CASSLGRNQPQHF TGTGCCAGCAGTTTAGGCAGGAATCAGCCCCAGCATTTT
TRBJ1-5 once 15 . TRBV29-1 CSAPEGLFSNQPQHF TGCAGCGCTCCGGAGGGTTTGTTTAGCAATCAGCCCCAGCATTTT
TRBJ2-3 . 15 . TRBV2 CASGRTAVGTDTQYF TGTGCCAGCGGTCGGACTGCGGTGGGCACAGATACGCAGTATTTT
TRBJ1-3 once 15 . TRBV28 CASTTRGGPGNTIYF TGTGCCAGCACCACTCGGGGGGGCCCTGGAAACACCATATATTTT
TRBJ1-4 . 14 TRBD1 TRBV2 CASRGDRKGEKLFF TGTGCCAGCAGGGGGGACAGGAAGGGTGAAAAACTGTTTTTT